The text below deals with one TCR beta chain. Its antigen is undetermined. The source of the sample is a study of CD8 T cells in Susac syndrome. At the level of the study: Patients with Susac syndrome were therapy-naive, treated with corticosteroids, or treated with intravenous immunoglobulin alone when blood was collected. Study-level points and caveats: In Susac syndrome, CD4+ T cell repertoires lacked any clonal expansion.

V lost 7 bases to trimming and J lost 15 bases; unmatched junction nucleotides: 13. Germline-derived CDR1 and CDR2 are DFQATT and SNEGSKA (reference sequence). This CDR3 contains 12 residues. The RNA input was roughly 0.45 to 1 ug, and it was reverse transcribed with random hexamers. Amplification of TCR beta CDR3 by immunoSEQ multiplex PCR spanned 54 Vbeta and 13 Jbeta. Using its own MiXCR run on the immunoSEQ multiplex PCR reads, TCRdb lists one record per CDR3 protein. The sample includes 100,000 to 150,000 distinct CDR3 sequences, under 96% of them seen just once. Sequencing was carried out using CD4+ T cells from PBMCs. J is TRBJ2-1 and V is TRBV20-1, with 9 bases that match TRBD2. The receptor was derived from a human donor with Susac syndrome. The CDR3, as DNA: TGCAGTGGATATCATCGTAGCGGGAGACCGTTCTTC. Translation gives CSGYHRSGRPFF.